Following are 30 T cell receptor beta chains from one sample sequenced in a study of blood T cell repertoires in COVID-19. This table comes from immunoSEQ multiplex PCR, and its TCRdb copy is limited to in-frame clones, with some not included. Among approximately 200,000 clones, 86% were seen once, and the ten largest hold more than 7.5%. Input material: PBMCs or T cells enriched from blood (not recorded which). These receptors all stem from a woman aged 25 to 39 who had recovered from COVID-19.

This clone was counted a few times. This chain links TRBV10-3 with TRBJ2-1, with 7 bases fitting TRBD1. Per germline, CDR1 ENHRY and CDR2 SYGVKD. V shed 0 bases and J 0 bases; nucleotides not matched to a gene: 2. The CDR3 totals 16 residues. CDR3 nucleotides: TGTGCCATCAGTGAGTCGGGACAGAGCTCCTACAATGAGCAGTTCTTC. This gives the protein CAISESGQSSYNEQFF.

The CDR3 loop reads CASSLAGTLSPTEAFF. DNA for the CDR3: TGTGCCAGCAGCTTAGCAGGGACACTCTCCCCCACTGAAGCTTTCTTT. The chain carries TRBV5-6 and TRBJ1-1, with TRBD1 as a possible D gene (6 bases). V was shortened by 2 bases and J by 4 bases, with 18 bases between the two germline ends. The length of the CDR3 is 16 residues. CDR1 is SGHDT and CDR2 is YYEEEE in the germline V gene.

In this sample, this clone turned up once. The V call is TRBV24-1, the J call TRBJ1-2; D is unclear. Germline V CDR1 and CDR2: KGHDR, SFDVKD. Trimming took off 4 bases at V and 3 bases at J, with 11 bases between the two ends. This CDR3 spans 14 amino acids. The CDR3 sequence is CATSESPTDYGYTF. CDR3 bases: TGTGCCACCAGTGAAAGCCCCACAGACTATGGCTACACCTTC.

The rearrangement uses TRBV4-1 and TRBJ1-2, with D perhaps matching TRBD1 (5 bases). CDR1 and CDR2 from the germline V gene are MGHRA and YSYEKL. The CDR3 has 13 residues. Trimming took off 3 bases at V and 2 bases at J, with 7 bases between the two ends. In DNA form, the CDR3 reads TGCGCCAGCAGCCAGGGACTGAACTATGGCTACACCTTC. It yields the protein CASSQGLNYGYTF.

This chain uses TRBV12-3 or TRBV12-4 with TRBJ2-1, with a possible D match to TRBD2 (5 bases). The CDR3 runs to 13 residues. V lost 3 bases to trimming and J lost 6 bases, with 9 bases between them. The CDR3 nucleotides are TGTGCCAGCAGTTTGACGGGGTTCAATGAGCAGTTCTTC. It is translated as CASSLTGFNEQFF.

CDR3 in amino acids: CASSQGPSDGANVLTF. The CDR3 nucleotides are TGTGCCAGTAGCCAGGGCCCATCAGACGGGGCCAACGTCCTGACTTTC. The rearrangement links TRBV19 to TRBJ2-6; weak D call: TRBD1 (5 bases). The germline gives CDR1 LNHDA, CDR2 SQIVND (reference sequence). Trimming cost V 6 bases and J 4 bases, with 16 bases left between them. The CDR3 is 16 residues long.

The rearrangement links TRBV28 to TRBJ1-1; unclear D gene. The CDR3 is 16 amino acids. V lost 3 bases to trimming and J lost 0 bases, with 14 bases between them. Per germline, CDR1 MDHEN and CDR2 SYDVKM. In DNA form, the CDR3 reads TGTGCCAGCAGTTTGGGTAGAGACTGGATGAACACTGAAGCTTTCTTT. Its translation is CASSLGRDWMNTEAFF.

This clone was seen a handful of times. V usage is TRBV11-3 and J usage is TRBJ2-2; D gene ambiguous. Per the germline V gene, CDR1 is SGHNT and CDR2 is YENEEA. V lost 3 bases and J 0 bases, leaving 8 bases between the germline ends. The CDR3 runs 15 residues. CDR3 coding DNA: TGTGCCAGCAGCTTTTTTGCGGCGAACACCGGGGAGCTGTTTTTT. This encodes CASSFFAANTGELFF.

In this sample, this clone turned up a few times. This chain connects TRBV29-1 to TRBJ2-1; TRBD2 is a possible D gene (6 bases). The CDR3 consists of 13 residues. Trimming cost V 3 bases and J 7 bases, with 13 bases left between them. Germline V gene data show CDR1 as SQVTM and CDR2 as ANQGSEA. The CDR3 coding sequence is TGCAGCGTTGATTGGGGAGGAATAAATGAGCAGTTCTTC. Protein: CSVDWGGINEQFF.

This chain connects TRBV12-3 or TRBV12-4 to TRBJ1-5; perhaps TRBD1 as D (6 bases). The CDR3 covers 13 residues. V was cut by 5 bases and J by 5 bases, with 10 bases left in between. The CDR3 coding sequence is TGTGCCAGCAGTCCCGGACAGTATCAGCCCCAGCATTTT. It translates to CASSPGQYQPQHF.

The chain uses TRBV9 and TRBJ2-7; D is uncertain. Trimming took off 0 bases at V and 4 bases at J, with 14 bases between the two ends. Per the germline V gene, CDR1 is SGDLS and CDR2 is YYNGEE. The CDR3 has 15 residues. The CDR3 region is CASSVDQIPTYEQYF. The CDR3 nucleotides are TGTGCCAGCAGCGTAGACCAGATTCCCACATACGAGCAGTACTTC.

The V call is TRBV19, the J call TRBJ1-6, with TRBD1 identical over 9 bases. Per the germline V gene, CDR1 is LNHDA and CDR2 is SQIVND (reference sequence). Losses at the gene ends were 5 bases for V and 7 bases for J; bases not matched to a gene: 3. The CDR3 length is 14 residues. CDR3 region: CASSAGTGNSPLHF. As DNA, the CDR3 is TGTGCCAGTAGTGCCGGGACAGGGAATTCACCCCTCCACTTT.

The chain carries TRBV10-2 and TRBJ2-7; 11 positions agree with TRBD2. V trimming: 4 bases; J trimming: 2 bases; junction bases outside the gene matches: 4. Germline V lookup: CDR1 WSHSY, CDR2 SAAADI. This CDR3 region has 15 residues. DNA of the CDR3: TGCGCCAGCAGTGCGACTAGCGGGGCCACCTACGAGCAGTACTTC. Protein: CASSATSGATYEQYF.

This clone was recorded once. The chain joins TRBV4-1 to TRBJ1-1, with D perhaps matching TRBD1 (5 bases). The CDR3 is made up of 13 amino acids. Trimming removed 1 base from V and 5 bases from J, with 8 bases in between. Germline CDR1 MGHRA, CDR2 YSYEKL. The CDR3 bases are TGCGCCAGCAGCCAAGTTGGGGCGACTGAAGCTTTCTTT. It specifies CASSQVGATEAFF.

This sequence joins TRBV6-2 or TRBV6-3 and TRBJ2-4, with 10 bases that match TRBD2. There are 19 residues in the CDR3. Germline values: CDR1 MNHEY, CDR2 SVGEGT. Trimming took 5 bases from V and 3 from J; bases not matched to a gene: 16. CDR3 sequence reads: CASSQKPTSAGGGKNIQYF. The CDR3 DNA reads TGTGCCAGCAGTCAGAAACCAACTTCAGCGGGAGGGGGCAAAAACATTCAGTACTTC.

The chain carries TRBV3-1 (or the pseudogene TRBV3-2) and TRBJ2-5, with D possibly matching TRBD1 (6 bases). Trimming removed 8 bases from V and 1 base from J, with 14 bases in between. The CDR3 spans 14 residues. The germline V gene encodes CDR1 LGHDT and CDR2 YNNKEL (reference sequence). CDR3 sequence (DNA): TGTGCCAGCGTTCTTCGGACAGCCCAAGAGACCCAGTACTTC. Protein product: CASVLRTAQETQYF.

The chain recombines TRBV12-3 or TRBV12-4 with TRBJ2-5; D is perhaps TRBD1 (6 bases). The CDR3 runs 12 residues. V lost 8 bases and J lost 5, with 12 bases in between. Here the CDR3 reads CASGDRTETQYF. DNA for the CDR3: TGTGCCAGCGGAGACAGGACTGAGACCCAGTACTTC.

This chain uses TRBV28 with TRBJ1-1; D is possibly TRBD1 (5 bases). CDR1 and CDR2 (germline): MDHEN, SYDVKM. V was cut by 9 bases and J by 0 bases, with 11 bases left in between. The CDR3 totals 13 residues. CDR3 DNA sequence: TGTGCCAGTCGAGACAGCATGAACACTGAAGCTTTCTTT. It yields the protein CASRDSMNTEAFF.

This sequence joins TRBV5-6 and TRBJ1-1; D is ambiguous. The V end was cut by 3 bases, the J end by 4 bases, with 19 bases between. This CDR3 has 16 residues. The germline CDR1 and CDR2 sequences are SGHDT and YYEEEE. The CDR3 spells CASSSIDPGGSTEAFF. CDR3 DNA sequence: TGTGCCAGCAGCTCCATCGACCCTGGAGGGAGCACTGAAGCTTTCTTT. The variable domain in full, completed from reference TRBV5-6 and TRBJ1-1, reads DAGVTQSPTHLIKTRGQQVTLRCSPKSGHDTVSWYQQALGQGPQFIFQYYEEEERQRGNFPDRFSGHQFPNYSSELNVNALLLGDSALYLCASSSIDPGGSTEAFFGQGTRLTVV.

This rearrangement joins TRBV28 to TRBJ2-3; 8 nucleotides line up with TRBD2. The CDR3 has 15 amino acids. Per germline, CDR1 MDHEN and CDR2 SYDVKM. V shed 3 bases, J shed 4 bases, and the junction held 6 bases outside the gene matches. In nucleotides, the CDR3 is TGTGCCAGCAGTTTGACGGGAGCGGGGGCAGATACGCAGTATTTT. This codes for CASSLTGAGADTQYF. Together with reference TRBV28 and TRBJ2-3, the CDR3 gives the full variable domain: DVKVTQSSRYLVKRTGEKVFLECVQDMDHENMFWYRQDPGLGLRLIYFSYDVKMKEKGDIPEGYSVSREKKERFSLILESASTNQTSMYLCASSLTGAGADTQYFGPGTRLTVL.

The chain recombines TRBV29-1 with TRBJ2-7, with D possibly matching TRBD2 (7 bases). Germline assignment: CDR1 SQVTM and CDR2 ANQGSEA. V lost 7 bases and J lost 2, with 18 bases in between. The CDR3 runs to 14 residues. In DNA, the CDR3 is TGCAGCGCATTTGGGGGGGGCCCAACCTACGAGCAGTACTTC. Translating it yields CSAFGGGPTYEQYF.

V and J are TRBV28 and TRBJ1-5; 10 nucleotides line up with TRBD1. The CDR3 spans 15 residues. The germline gives CDR1 MDHEN, CDR2 SYDVKM. Trimming at V came to 6 bases and at J to 5 bases, leaving 7 bases not matched to a gene. The CDR3 region has the DNA TGTGCCAGCAGATTTGACAGGGGGCTTGATCAGCCCCAGCATTTT. This translates into CASRFDRGLDQPQHF.

V gene TRBV4-1 combines with J gene TRBJ2-2; D remains ambiguous. V was pared by 0 bases and J by 6 bases, with 14 bases between. This CDR3 is 16 amino acids long. The germline V gene encodes CDR1 MGHRA and CDR2 YSYEKL. CDR3 coding DNA: TGCGCCAGCAGCCAAGATGTGGTGCAGCGTCCCGGGGAGCTGTTTTTT. Its protein product is CASSQDVVQRPGELFF.

The CDR3 loop is CASRPDRAFTNIQYF. The CDR3 DNA follows: TGTGCCAGCAGACCCGACAGGGCCTTTACGAACATTCAGTACTTC. The chain links TRBV11-2 to TRBJ2-4; 7 positions agree with TRBD1. The V and J ends lost 6 bases and 7 bases, in that order; junction bases with no gene match: 12. The germline gives CDR1 SGHAT, CDR2 FQNNGV. There are 15 residues in the CDR3.

In this sample, this clone turned up once. This rearrangement joins TRBV9 to TRBJ2-1; 11 positions agree with TRBD2. The CDR3 contains 16 residues. Germline CDR1 and CDR2: SGDLS and YYNGEE. With 3 bases clipped from V and 3 bases from J, the junction kept 5 bases outside the gene matches. DNA of the CDR3: TGTGCCAGCAGCGGTCTTACTAGCGGGAGCTACAATGAGCAGTTCTTC. It translates to CASSGLTSGSYNEQFF.

The chain combines TRBV27 with TRBJ2-2, with D unresolved. The V gene lost 2 bases and the J gene lost 7 bases, with 8 bases spanning the gap. CDR1 and CDR2 from the germline V gene are MNHEY and SMNVEV (reference sequence). The CDR3 spans 13 residues. This CDR3 is CASSLIEIGELFF. In DNA, the CDR3 is TGTGCCAGCAGTTTAATAGAAATCGGGGAGCTGTTTTTT.

This chain joins TRBV2 and TRBJ1-5; possibly TRBD1 for D (5 bases). Germline loops: CDR1 SNHLY, CDR2 FYNNEI. Trimming shortened V by 6 bases and J by 7 bases, and 10 bases separated the two germline ends. The CDR3 extends over 12 amino acids. The CDR3 here is CASRVGGQPQHF. CDR3 sequence (DNA): TGTGCCAGCAGGGTGGGGGGGCAGCCCCAGCATTTT.

This clone was observed a single time. CDR3 in DNA: TGTGCCAGCAGGGAGGCGGGGTACACTGAAGCTTTCTTT. Translation gives CASREAGYTEAFF. The chain carries TRBV13 and TRBJ1-1; D gene unclear. Per the germline V gene, CDR1 is PRHDT and CDR2 is FYEKMQ (reference sequence). The V end was cut by 6 bases, the J end by 3 bases, with 11 bases between. This CDR3 has 13 amino acids.

V usage is TRBV13 and J usage is TRBJ2-1; 7 bases match TRBD2. This CDR3 spans 15 amino acids. V lost 7 bases, J lost 1 base, and 7 bases stayed unmatched. Germline loops: CDR1 PRHDT, CDR2 FYEKMQ (reference sequence). CDR3 coding DNA: TGTGCCAGCACCTTTGAAGCGGGATCCTACAATGAGCAGTTCTTC. It specifies CASTFEAGSYNEQFF.

The chain carries TRBV2 and TRBJ2-2; D is undetermined. The CDR3 loop spans 15 amino acids. CDR1 and CDR2 from the germline V gene are SNHLY and FYNNEI. Trimming pared 5 bases from V and 0 bases from J, leaving 10 bases between. DNA of the CDR3: TGTGCCAGCAGTATTACTATCTCGAACACCGGGGAGCTGTTTTTT. Its translation: CASSITISNTGELFF. Full variable domain (missing parts from reference TRBV2 and TRBJ2-2): EPEVTQTPSHQVTQMGQEVILRCVPISNHLYFYWYRQILGQKVEFLVSFYNNEISEKSEIFDDQFSVERPDGSNFTLKIRSTKLEDSAMYFCASSITISNTGELFFGEGSRLTVL.